This T cell receptor (beta chain) was recovered during a study of PD-1 blockade in classical Hodgkin lymphoma. CDR1 and CDR2 (germline): MNHEY, SMNVEV (reference sequence). The CDR3 contains 11 residues. Between the trimmed V and J ends, which lost 6 bases and 8 bases, there was a span of 10 bases. Each patient relapsed following autologous stem cell transplantation, and prior brentuximab vedotin exposure differed. The data were produced by immunoSEQ multiplex PCR, yet TCRdb's version contains in-frame clones alone and is incomplete. The top ten hold about 2.7% of the sample, which has roughly 81,000 clones, 80% to 95% seen once. In regard to this clone: The antigen is unknown.

Findings of the study overall: CD4+ TCR diversity, unlike CD8+, rose significantly by C4D1.

The chain links TRBV27 to TRBJ1-1, with a weak D call TRBD1 (6 bases). This receptor was taken from a human donor with classical Hodgkin lymphoma. The sample was peripheral blood mononuclear cells (PBMCs), taken before the second cycle of nivolumab. CDR3 amino acids: CASSLRGEAFF. The DNA of the CDR3 is TGTGCCAGCAGCCTTAGGGGGGAAGCTTTCTTT.